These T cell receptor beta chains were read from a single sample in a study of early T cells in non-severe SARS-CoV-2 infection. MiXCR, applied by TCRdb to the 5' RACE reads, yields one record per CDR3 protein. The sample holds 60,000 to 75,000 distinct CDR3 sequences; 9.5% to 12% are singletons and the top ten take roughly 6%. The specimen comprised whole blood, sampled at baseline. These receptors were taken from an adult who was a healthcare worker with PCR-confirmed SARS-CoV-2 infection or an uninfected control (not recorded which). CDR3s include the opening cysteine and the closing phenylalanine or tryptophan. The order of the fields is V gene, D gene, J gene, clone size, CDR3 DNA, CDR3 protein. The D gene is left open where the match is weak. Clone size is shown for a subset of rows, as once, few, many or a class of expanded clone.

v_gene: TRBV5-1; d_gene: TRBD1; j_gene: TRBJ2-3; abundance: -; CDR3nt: TGCGCCAGCAGTGACCGGGACAGGGGCACAGATTCGCAGTATTTT; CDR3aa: CASSDRDRGTDSQYF
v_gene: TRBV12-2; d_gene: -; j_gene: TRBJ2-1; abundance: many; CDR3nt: TGTGCAAGTCGCTTAGAGTCGCAGATTGCAGAGGATGAGCAGTTCTTC; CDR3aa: CASRLESQIAEDEQFF
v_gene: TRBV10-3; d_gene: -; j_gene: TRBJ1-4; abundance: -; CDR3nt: TGTGCCTCAGCGCAGGGATCGAATGAAAAACTGTTTTTT; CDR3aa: CASAQGSNEKLFF
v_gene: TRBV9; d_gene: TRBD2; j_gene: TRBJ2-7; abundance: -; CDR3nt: TGTGCCAGCAGCTCCCAGAGCGGGAGCTCCTACGAGCAGTACTTC; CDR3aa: CASSSQSGSSYEQYF
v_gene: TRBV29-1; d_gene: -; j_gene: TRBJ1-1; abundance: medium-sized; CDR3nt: TGCAGCGTTGCTGAGGGGACGAACACTGAAGCTTTCTTT; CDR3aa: CSVAEGTNTEAFF
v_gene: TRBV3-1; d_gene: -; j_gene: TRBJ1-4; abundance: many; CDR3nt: TGTGCCAGCAGCCATGGGCAGTTCAGTGGAAAACTGTTTTTT; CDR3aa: CASSHGQFSGKLFF
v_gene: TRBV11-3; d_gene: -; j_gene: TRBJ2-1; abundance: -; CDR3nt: TGTGCCAGCAGCCAATACTGGACGGAAAAGCAGTTCTTC; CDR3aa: CASSQYWTEKQFF
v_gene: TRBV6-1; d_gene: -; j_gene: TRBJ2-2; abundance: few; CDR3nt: TGTGCCAGCAGACCAACAGGGAACACCGGGGAGCTGTTTTTT; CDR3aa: CASRPTGNTGELFF
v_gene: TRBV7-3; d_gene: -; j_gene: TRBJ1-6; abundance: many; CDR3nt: TGTGCCAGCAGCGCATCGGGGGGTCGTTCACCCCTCCACTTT; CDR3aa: CASSASGGRSPLHF
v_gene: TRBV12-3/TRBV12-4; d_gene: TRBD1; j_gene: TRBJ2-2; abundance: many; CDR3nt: TGTGCCAGCAGTCTACAGGGGACCGGGGAGCTGTTTTTT; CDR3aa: CASSLQGTGELFF
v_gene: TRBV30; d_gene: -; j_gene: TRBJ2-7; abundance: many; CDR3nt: TGTGCCTGCCGGGACGGGCTCAACGAGCAGTACTTC; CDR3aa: CACRDGLNEQYF
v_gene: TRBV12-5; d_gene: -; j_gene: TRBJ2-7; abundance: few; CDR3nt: TGTGCTAGTGGTTTGGTAGCAGGGGACGAGCAGTACTTC; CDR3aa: CASGLVAGDEQYF
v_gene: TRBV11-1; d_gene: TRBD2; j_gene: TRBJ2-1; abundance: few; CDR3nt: TGTGCCAGCAGCGGACGACTAGCGGGAGATAGCGATGAGCAGTTCTTC; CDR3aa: CASSGRLAGDSDEQFF
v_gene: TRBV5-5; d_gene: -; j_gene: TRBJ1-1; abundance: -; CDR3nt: TGTGCCAGCAGCCGATCCTGGATGAACACTGAAGCTTTCTTT; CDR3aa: CASSRSWMNTEAFF
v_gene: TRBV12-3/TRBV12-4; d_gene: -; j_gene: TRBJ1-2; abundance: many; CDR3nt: TGTGCCAGCAGCATAGGACGCTTTAACTATGGCTACACCTTC; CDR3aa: CASSIGRFNYGYTF
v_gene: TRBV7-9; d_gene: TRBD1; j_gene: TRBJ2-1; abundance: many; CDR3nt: TGTGCCAGCAGCTTAGGGACAGGGTGGGTGAATGAGCAGTTCTTC; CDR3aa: CASSLGTGWVNEQFF
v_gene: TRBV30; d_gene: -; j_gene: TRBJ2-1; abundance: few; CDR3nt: TGTGCCTGGAGTAAAGACACCTACAATGAGCAGTTCTTC; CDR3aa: CAWSKDTYNEQFF
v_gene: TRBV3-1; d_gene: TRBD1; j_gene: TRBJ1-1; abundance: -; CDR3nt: TGTGCCAGCAGCCTAGGACAGGATGGCACTGAAGCTTTCTTT; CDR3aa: CASSLGQDGTEAFF
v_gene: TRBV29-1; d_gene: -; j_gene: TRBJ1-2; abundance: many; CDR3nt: TGCAGCGTGTATCGTTATGGCTACACCTTC; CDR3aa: CSVYRYGYTF
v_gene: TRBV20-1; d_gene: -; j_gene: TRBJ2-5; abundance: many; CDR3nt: TGCAGTGCTTCCGGCGGGGACGGAGAGACCCAGTACTTC; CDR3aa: CSASGGDGETQYF
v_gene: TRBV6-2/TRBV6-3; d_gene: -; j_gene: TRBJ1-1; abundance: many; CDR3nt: TGTGCCAGCATGATGAACACTGAAGCTTTCTTT; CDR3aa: CASMMNTEAFF
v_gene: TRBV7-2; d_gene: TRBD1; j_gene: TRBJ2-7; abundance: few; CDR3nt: TGTGCCAGCAGCCGGGACAGGCCCTACGAGCAGTACTTC; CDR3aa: CASSRDRPYEQYF
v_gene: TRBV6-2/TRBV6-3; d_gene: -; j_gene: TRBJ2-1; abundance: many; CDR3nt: TGTGCCAGCAGTACTTACGAGGGACGGACCTACAATGAGCAGTTCTTC; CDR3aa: CASSTYEGRTYNEQFF
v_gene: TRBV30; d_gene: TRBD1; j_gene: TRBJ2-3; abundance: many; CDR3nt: TGTGCCTGGAGTACGCAGACAGGGGCAGATACGCAGTATTTT; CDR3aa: CAWSTQTGADTQYF
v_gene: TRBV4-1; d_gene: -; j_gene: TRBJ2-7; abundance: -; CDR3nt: TGCGCCAGCAGCCAACCACAGAGATCGTACGAGCAGTACTTC; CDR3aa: CASSQPQRSYEQYF
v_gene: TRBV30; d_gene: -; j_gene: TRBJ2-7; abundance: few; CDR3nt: TGTGCCTGGAGTGTTGACTACGGCGGCGGGATATCCTACGAGCAGTACTTC; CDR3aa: CAWSVDYGGGISYEQYF
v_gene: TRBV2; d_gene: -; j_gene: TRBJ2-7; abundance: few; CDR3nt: TGTGCCAGCAGGAATGGGGTCTTGCGGCCCTACGAGCAGTACTTC; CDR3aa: CASRNGVLRPYEQYF
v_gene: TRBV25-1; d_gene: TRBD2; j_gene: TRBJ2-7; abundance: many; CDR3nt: TGTGCCAGCAGTGAATCTTTTTGTCGGCTAGCGGCCTTCTCCTACGAGCAGTACTTC; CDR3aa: CASSESFCRLAAFSYEQYF
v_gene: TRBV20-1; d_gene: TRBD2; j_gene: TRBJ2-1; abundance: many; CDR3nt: TGCAGTGCTCAATCTACTAGCGGGAGGGCCGATAATGAGCAGTTCTTC; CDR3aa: CSAQSTSGRADNEQFF
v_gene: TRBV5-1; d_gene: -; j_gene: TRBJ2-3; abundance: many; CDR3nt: TGCGCCAGCAGCTTACAAGGGGCTGGAGATACGCAGTATTTT; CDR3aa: CASSLQGAGDTQYF
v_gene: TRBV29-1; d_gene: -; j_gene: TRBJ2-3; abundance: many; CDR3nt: TGCAGCGTTGACCTGGGACTCGACACAGATACGCAGTATTTT; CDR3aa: CSVDLGLDTDTQYF
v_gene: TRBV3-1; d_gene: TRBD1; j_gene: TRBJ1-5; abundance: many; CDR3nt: TGTGCCAGCAGCCCGACCGGGACAGGGGAGGACAATCAGCCCCAGCATTTT; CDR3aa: CASSPTGTGEDNQPQHF
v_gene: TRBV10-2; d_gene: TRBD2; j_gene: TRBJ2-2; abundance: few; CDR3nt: TGCGCCAGCAGGTTAGCGGGAGCGAACACCGGGGAGCTGTTTTTT; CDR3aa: CASRLAGANTGELFF
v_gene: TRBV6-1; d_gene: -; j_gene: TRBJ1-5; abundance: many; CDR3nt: TGTGCCAGCAGTGAAGGGGCCTCCCAGGGTAGGGGCAATCAGCCCCAGCATTTT; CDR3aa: CASSEGASQGRGNQPQHF
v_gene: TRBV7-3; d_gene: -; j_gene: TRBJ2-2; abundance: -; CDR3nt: TGTGCCAGCAGAGGAGGGACCGGGGAGCTGTTTTTT; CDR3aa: CASRGGTGELFF
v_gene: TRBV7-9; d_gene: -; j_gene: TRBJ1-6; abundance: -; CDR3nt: TGTGCCAGCAGCTTAACGGATTATAATTCACCCCTCCACTTT; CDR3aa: CASSLTDYNSPLHF
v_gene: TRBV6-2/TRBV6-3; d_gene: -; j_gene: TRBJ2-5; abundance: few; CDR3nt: TGTGCCAGCAGTGGACCCGCCGTCAAGACCCAGTACTTC; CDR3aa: CASSGPAVKTQYF
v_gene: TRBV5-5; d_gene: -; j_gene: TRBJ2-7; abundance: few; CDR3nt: TGTGCCAGCAGGACCGACCGGGGATTTGCCTACGAGCAGTACTTC; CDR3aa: CASRTDRGFAYEQYF
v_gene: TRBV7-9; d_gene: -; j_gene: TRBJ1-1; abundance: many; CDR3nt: TGTGCCAGCAGCTTATGGGATGCAACTGAAGCTTTCTTT; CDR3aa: CASSLWDATEAFF
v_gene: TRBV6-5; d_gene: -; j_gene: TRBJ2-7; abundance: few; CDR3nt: TGTGCCAGCAGTTACTACCCTCCCGGGCTAAGCTCCTACGAGCAGTACTTC; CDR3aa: CASSYYPPGLSSYEQYF
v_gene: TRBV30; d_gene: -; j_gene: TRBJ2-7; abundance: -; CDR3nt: TGTGCCTGGAGTGTACTGTGGGGGTTCCGTTTC; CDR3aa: CAWSVLWGFRF
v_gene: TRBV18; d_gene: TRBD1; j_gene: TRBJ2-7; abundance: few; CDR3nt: TGTGCCAGCAAAATGGGACAGGACCACGAGCAGTACTTC; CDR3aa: CASKMGQDHEQYF
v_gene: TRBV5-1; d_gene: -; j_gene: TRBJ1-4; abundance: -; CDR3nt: TGCGCCAGCAGCCCCAGGGTTGCTAATGAAAAACTGTTTTTT; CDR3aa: CASSPRVANEKLFF
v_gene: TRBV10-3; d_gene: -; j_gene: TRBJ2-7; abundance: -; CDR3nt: TGTGCCATCACTACAGCGCGCGGAGGGCAGTACTTC; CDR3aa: CAITTARGGQYF
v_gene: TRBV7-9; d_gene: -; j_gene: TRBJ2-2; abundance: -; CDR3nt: TGTGCCAGCAGCTTTCAGGGTAACGGGGAGCTGTTTTTT; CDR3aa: CASSFQGNGELFF
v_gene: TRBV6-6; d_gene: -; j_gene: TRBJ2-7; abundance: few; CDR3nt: TGTGCCAGCAGAGATACAGGGAAGGATGTGTCCGAGCAGTACTTC; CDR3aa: CASRDTGKDVSEQYF
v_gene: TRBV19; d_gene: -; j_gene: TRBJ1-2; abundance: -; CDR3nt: TGTGCCAGTAGTAATCAGGGTTTCGGTGGCTACACCTTC; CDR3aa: CASSNQGFGGYTF
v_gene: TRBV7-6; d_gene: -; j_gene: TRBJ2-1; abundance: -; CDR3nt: TGTGCCAGCAGCTCCTATAGGCGGGCCGCCTACAATGAGCAGTTCTTC; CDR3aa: CASSSYRRAAYNEQFF
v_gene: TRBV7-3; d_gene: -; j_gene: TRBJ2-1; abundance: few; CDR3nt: TGTGCCAGCAGCTTAACTTGGGCAGGCGGAAGCAATGAGCAGTTCTTC; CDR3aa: CASSLTWAGGSNEQFF
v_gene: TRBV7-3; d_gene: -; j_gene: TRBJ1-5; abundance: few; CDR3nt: TGTGCCAGCAGCTCGATGGGACGGGGAGATCAGCCCCAGCATTTT; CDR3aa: CASSSMGRGDQPQHF
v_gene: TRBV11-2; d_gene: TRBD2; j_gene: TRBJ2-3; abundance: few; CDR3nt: TGTGCCAGCAGCTCCGGACTAGCGGGGGCGCGATGGACGCAGTATTTT; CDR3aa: CASSSGLAGARWTQYF
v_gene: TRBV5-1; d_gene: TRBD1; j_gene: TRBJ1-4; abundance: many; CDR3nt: TGCGCCAGCAGCAGTACGGGACAGGGGAGAGAAAAACTGTTTTTT; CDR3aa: CASSSTGQGREKLFF
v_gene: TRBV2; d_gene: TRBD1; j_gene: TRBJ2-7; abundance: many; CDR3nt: TGTGCCAGCAGCGCGGGACAGGGGGCCGGGCAGTACTTC; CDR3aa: CASSAGQGAGQYF
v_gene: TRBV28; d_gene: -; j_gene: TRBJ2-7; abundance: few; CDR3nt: TGTGCCAGCAGTTCTCCCCAGACTGCCCCCTCCGAGCAGTACTTC; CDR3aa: CASSSPQTAPSEQYF